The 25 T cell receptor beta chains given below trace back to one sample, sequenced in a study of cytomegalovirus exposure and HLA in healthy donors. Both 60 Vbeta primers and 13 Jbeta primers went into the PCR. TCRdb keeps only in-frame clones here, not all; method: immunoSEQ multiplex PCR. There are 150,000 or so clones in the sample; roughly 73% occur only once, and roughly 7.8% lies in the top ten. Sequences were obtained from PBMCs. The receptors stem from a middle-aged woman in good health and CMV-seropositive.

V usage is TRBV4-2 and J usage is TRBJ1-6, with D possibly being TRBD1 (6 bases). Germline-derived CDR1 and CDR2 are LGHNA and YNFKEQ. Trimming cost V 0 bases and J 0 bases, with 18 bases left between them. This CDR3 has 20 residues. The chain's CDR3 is CASSQDPQGWGTSYNSPLHF. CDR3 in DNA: TGTGCCAGCAGCCAAGATCCACAGGGTTGGGGTACCTCCTATAATTCACCCCTCCACTTT.

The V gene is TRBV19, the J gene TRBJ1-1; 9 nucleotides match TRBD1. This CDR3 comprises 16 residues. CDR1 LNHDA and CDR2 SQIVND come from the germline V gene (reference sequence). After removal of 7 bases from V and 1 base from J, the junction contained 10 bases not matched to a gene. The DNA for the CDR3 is TGTGCCAGTATCAAAAGGACAGGGGAGTGGAACACTGAAGCTTTCTTT. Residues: CASIKRTGEWNTEAFF.

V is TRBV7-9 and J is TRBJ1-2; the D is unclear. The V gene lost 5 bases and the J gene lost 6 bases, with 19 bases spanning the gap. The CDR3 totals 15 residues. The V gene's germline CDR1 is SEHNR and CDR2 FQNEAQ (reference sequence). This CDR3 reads CASSAHRARRNGYTF. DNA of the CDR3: TGTGCCAGCAGCGCCCACAGAGCCCGGAGGAATGGCTACACCTTC.

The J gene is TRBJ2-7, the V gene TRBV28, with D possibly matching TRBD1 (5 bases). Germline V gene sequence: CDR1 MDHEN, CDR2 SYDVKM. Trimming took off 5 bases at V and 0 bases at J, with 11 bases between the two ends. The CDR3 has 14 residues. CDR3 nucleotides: TGTGCCAGCAGTCCGTGGACACTCTCCTACGAGCAGTACTTC. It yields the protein CASSPWTLSYEQYF.

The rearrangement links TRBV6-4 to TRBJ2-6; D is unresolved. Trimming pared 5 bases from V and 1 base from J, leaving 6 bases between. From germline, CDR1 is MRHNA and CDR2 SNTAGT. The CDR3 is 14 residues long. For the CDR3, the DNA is TGTGCCAGCAGTTCAGGATCTGGGGCCAACGTCCTGACTTTC. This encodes CASSSGSGANVLTF.

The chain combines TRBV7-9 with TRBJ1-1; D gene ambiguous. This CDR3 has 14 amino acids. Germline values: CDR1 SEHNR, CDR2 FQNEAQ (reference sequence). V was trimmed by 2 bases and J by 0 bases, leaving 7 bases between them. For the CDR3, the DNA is TGTGCCAGCAGCTTAACCACGGTGAACACTGAAGCTTTCTTT. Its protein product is CASSLTTVNTEAFF.

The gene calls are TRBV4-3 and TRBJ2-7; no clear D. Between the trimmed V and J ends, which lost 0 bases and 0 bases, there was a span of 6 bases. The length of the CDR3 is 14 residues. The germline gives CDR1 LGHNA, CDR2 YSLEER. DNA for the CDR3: TGCGCCAGCAGCCAAGACCCCTACTCCTACGAGCAGTACTTC. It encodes CASSQDPYSYEQYF.

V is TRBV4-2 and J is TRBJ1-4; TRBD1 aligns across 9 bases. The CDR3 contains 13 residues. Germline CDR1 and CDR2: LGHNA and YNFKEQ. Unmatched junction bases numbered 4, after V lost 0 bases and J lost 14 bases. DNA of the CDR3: TGTGCCAGCAGCCAAGACCTTGGACAGGGGCTGTTTTTT. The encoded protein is CASSQDLGQGLFF.

The CDR3 sequence is CASITRDIKNTEAFF. CDR3 sequence (DNA): TGTGCCAGCATAACCCGGGACATCAAAAACACTGAAGCTTTCTTT. The V and J genes are TRBV28 and TRBJ1-1, with D possibly matching TRBD1 (6 bases). CDR3 length: 15 residues. Germline-derived CDR1 and CDR2 are MDHEN and SYDVKM. V was pared by 7 bases and J by 2 bases, with 17 bases between. Variable domain in full (rest from reference TRBV28 and TRBJ1-1): DVKVTQSSRYLVKRTGEKVFLECVQDMDHENMFWYRQDPGLGLRLIYFSYDVKMKEKGDIPEGYSVSREKKERFSLILESASTNQTSMYLCASITRDIKNTEAFFGQGTRLTVV.

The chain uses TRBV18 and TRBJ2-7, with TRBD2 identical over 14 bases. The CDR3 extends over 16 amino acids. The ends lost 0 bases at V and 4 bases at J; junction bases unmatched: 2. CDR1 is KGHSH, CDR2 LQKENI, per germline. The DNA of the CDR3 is TGTGCCAGCTCACCACCGGGACTAGCGGGAGTTTACGAGCAGTACTTC. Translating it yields CASSPPGLAGVYEQYF.

CDR3 amino acids: CASSLDSGGRGTGELFF. CDR3 coding DNA: TGCGCCAGCAGCCTGGATTCAGGGGGTCGGGGGACCGGGGAGCTGTTTTTT. The rearrangement uses TRBV5-1 and TRBJ2-2; tentatively, D is TRBD1 (7 bases). The length of the CDR3 is 17 residues. V was cut by 4 bases and J by 5 bases, with 21 bases left in between. Germline CDR1 reads SGHRS; CDR2 reads YFSETQ.

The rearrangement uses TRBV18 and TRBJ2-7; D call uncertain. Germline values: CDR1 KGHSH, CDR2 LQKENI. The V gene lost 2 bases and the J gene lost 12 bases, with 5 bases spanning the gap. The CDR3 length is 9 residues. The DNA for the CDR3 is TGTGCCAGCTCACCAGTCCTGTACTTC. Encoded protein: CASSPVLYF.

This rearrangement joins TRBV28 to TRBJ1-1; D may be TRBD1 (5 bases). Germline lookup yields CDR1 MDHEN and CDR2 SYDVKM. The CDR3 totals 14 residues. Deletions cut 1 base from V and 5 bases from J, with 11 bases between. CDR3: CASSLLTGMTEAFF. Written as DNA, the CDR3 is TGTGCCAGCAGTTTATTAACAGGCATGACTGAAGCTTTCTTT.

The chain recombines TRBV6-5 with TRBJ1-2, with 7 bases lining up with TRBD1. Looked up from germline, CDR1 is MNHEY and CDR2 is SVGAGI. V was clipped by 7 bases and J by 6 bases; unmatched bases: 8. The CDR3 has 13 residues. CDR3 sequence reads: CASIADRADGYTF. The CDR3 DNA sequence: TGTGCCAGCATTGCCGACAGGGCAGATGGCTACACCTTC.

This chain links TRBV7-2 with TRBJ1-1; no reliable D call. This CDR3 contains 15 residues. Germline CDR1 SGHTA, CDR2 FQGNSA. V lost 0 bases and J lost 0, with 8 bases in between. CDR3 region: CASSLAEGVNTEAFF. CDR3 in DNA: TGTGCCAGCAGCTTAGCGGAGGGTGTGAACACTGAAGCTTTCTTT.

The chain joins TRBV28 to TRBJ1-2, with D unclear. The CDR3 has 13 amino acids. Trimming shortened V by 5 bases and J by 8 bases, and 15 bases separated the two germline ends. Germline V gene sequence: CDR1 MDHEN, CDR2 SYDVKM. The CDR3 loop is CASSQVTTPGYTF. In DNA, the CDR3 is TGTGCCAGCAGTCAGGTTACCACGCCCGGCTACACCTTC.

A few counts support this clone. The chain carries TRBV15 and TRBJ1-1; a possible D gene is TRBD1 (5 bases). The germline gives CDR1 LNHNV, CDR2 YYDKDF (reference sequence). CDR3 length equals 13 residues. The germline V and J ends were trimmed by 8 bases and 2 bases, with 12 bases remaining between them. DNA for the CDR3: TGTGCCACCTCGGGGGGGGGTAACACTGAAGCTTTCTTT. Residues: CATSGGGNTEAFF.

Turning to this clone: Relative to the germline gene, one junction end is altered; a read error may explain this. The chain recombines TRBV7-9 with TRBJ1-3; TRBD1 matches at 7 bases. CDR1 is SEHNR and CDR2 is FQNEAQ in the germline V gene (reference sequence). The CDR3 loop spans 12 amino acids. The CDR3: CASSLEVGGQPF. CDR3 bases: TGTGCCAGCAGCTTAGAAGTCGGGGGACAGCCGTTT.

The CDR3 region has the DNA TGTGCCAGTAGTATTCCGAGACAGGGAGGCACCGGGGAGCTGTTTTTT. It translates to CASSIPRQGGTGELFF. This chain joins TRBV19 and TRBJ2-2; weak D call: TRBD1 (7 bases). The CDR3 has 16 residues. Trimming took off 3 bases at V and 4 bases at J, with 15 bases between the two ends. CDR1 LNHDA and CDR2 SQIVND come from the germline V gene (reference sequence).

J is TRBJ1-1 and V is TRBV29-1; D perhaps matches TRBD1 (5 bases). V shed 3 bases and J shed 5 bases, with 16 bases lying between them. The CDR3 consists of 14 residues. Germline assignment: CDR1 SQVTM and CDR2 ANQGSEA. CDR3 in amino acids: CSVEIGARGTEAFF. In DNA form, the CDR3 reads TGCAGCGTTGAGATTGGGGCACGGGGGACTGAAGCTTTCTTT.

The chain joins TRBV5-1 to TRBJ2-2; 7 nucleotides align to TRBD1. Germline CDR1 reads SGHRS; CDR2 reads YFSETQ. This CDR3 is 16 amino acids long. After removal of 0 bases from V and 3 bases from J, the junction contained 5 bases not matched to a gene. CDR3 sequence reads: CASSLEGARDTGELFF. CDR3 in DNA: TGCGCCAGCAGCTTGGAGGGGGCGCGGGACACCGGGGAGCTGTTTTTT.

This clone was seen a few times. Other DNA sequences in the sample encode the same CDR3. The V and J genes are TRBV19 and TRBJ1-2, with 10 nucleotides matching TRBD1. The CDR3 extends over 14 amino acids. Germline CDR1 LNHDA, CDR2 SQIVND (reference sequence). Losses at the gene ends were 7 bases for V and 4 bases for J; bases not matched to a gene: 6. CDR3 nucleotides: TGTGCCAGTACCCGGACAGGGGGACCCTATGGCTACACCTTC. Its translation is CASTRTGGPYGYTF.

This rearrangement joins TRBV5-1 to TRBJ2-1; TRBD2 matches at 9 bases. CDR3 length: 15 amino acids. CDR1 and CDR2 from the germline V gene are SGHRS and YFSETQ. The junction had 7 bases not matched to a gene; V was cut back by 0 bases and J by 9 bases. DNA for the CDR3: TGCGCCAGCAGCTTGGATGGCGGGAGGGCCGCTGAGCAGTTCTTC. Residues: CASSLDGGRAAEQFF. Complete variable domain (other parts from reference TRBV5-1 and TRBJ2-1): KAGVTQTPRYLIKTRGQQVTLSCSPISGHRSVSWYQQTPGQGLQFLFEYFSETQRNKGNFPGRFSGRQFSNSRSEMNVSTLELGDSALYLCASSLDGGRAAEQFFGPGTRLTVL.

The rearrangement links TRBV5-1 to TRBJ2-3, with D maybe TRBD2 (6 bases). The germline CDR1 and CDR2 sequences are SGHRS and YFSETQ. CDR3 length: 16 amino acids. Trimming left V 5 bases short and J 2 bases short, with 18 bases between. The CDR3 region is CASSRRASEATDTQYF. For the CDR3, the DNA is TGCGCCAGCAGTCGGAGGGCTAGCGAGGCCACAGATACGCAGTATTTT.

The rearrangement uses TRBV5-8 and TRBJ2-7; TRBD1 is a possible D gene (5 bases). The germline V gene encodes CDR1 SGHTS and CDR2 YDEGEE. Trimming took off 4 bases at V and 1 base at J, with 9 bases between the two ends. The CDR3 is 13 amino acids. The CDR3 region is CASSPPGSYEQYF. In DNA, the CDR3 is TGTGCCAGCAGCCCCCCAGGGTCCTACGAGCAGTACTTC.